This TCR beta chain derives from a study of beta chain features in type 1 diabetes. Study background: Healthy donors resembled patients in age, gender and cell yields.

A single heparinised draw of about 100 mL on average was taken per donor. Based on CD45RO/CCR7/CD25/CD127/CD95/CD27, CD4+ regulatory, stem cell-like memory, naive and central memory cells were sorted. The length of the CDR3 is 14 residues. Trimming pared 3 bases from V and 0 bases from J, leaving 7 bases between. Germline CDR1 SGDLS, CDR2 YYNGEE. About this clone: Its matching antigen is unknown.

Study-wide findings and caveats: All four CD4+ subsets from Type 1 diabetes patients carried moderately but significantly shorter TCRB CDR3s. VDJ junctions in type 1 diabetes patients carried more deletions and fewer insertions.

The whole isolated RNA underwent reverse transcription, so sequencing captured expressed TCRB transcripts. The assay was immunoSEQ multiplex PCR, and TCRdb's table has in-frame clones only and misses some. The sample has 600,000 or so clones; approximately 13% are singletons. Sequenced material: naive CD4+ T cells from blood. The receptor comes from a man aged 30 to 45 with type 1 diabetes. The V gene is TRBV9, the J gene TRBJ1-3; D is ambiguous. CDR3 sequence (DNA): TGTGCCAGCAGCGCCGGCTACTCTGGAAACACCATATATTTT. The encoded protein is CASSAGYSGNTIYF.